The sequence of this T cell receptor (beta chain) was determined in a study of T cell responses to AZD1222 COVID-19 vaccine. Study-wide results and caveats: Repertoires were obtained solely post-peak T cell response. Unmutated variant regions reportedly attract nearly half of all spike-specific TCRs. Just a handful of AZD1222 recipients tested seropositive at baseline.

The repertoire was sequenced with immunoSEQ multiplex PCR; TCRdb's copy has only in-frame clones and lacks some. The sample has some 170,000 clones; about 90% are singletons. With regard to this clone: Antigen specificity is unknown.

The CDR3 is made up of 13 amino acids. J gave up 6 bases and V 6 bases, and 7 bases lay outside the gene matches. Germline CDR1 is SQVTM and CDR2 is ANQGSEA. Sample: peripheral blood, taken 28 days after the second AZD1222 dose. This TCR came from an adult who received the AZD1222 COVID-19 vaccine. This chain uses TRBV29-1 with TRBJ1-4; the match to TRBD1 covers 7 bases. CDR3 DNA: TGCAGCGTCGTCCGGGACAGTGATGAAAAACTGTTTTTT. It translates to CSVVRDSDEKLFF.